This T cell receptor beta chain derives from a study of regulatory T cells in long-lasting Graves disease. About the study: Recently diagnosed Graves' patients had received antithyroid drugs for under 3 months.

This sample's time point: newly diagnosed GD, antithyroid drugs for less than 3 months. Following extraction of RNA from PBMCs, that RNA was used to make the TCR library. In its sample, this clonotype was seen many times. The CDR3 totals 13 residues. Germline V lookup: CDR1 MDHEN, CDR2 SYDVKM. V lost 6 bases and J lost 9, with 15 bases in between. CDR3 regions were amplified by Arm-PCR using iRepertoire HTBI primers to build TCR beta libraries. Each CDR3 protein is one row after TCRdb ran MiXCR on the multiplex PCR reads. There are under 250,000 distinct CDR3 sequences in the sample; approximately 18% occur only once, and around 11% lies in the top ten. These records were also assigned to another study, of T cells in Graves' hyperthyroidism and ophthalmopathy. That paper adds: Subjects aged 18 to 65 presented with newly diagnosed hyperthyroidism of less than 2 months' duration. A first-round RT-PCR of the TCR CDR3 used the HTBI primer set.

The sequences come from peripheral blood mononuclear cells (PBMCs), collected at new diagnosis, from a patient treated with antithyroid drugs. The chain has TRBV28 and TRBJ1-3; D remains unclear. This sequence originates from a young woman with Graves disease. The DNA for the CDR3 is TGTGCCAGCAGCTCTGATACATTGACCACCATATATTTT. The encoded protein is CASSSDTLTTIYF.